The 6 T cell receptor beta chains listed next were all sequenced from one sample in a study of cytomegalovirus exposure and HLA in healthy donors. Primers included in the PCR were 60 Vbeta and 13 Jbeta primers. The assay was immunoSEQ multiplex PCR, and TCRdb's table has in-frame clones only and misses some. The repertoire holds about 150,000 clones, approximately 67% seen once, with 5.5% to 7.5% in the top ten. The sample comprised PBMCs. The receptors here all came from a woman aged 55 to 70 in good health and CMV-seronegative.

The CDR3 protein is CASSSRPAGGLTNTGELFF. DNA for the CDR3: TGCGCCAGCAGCTCCCGCCCAGCGGGGGGCCTCACGAACACCGGGGAGCTGTTTTTT. This chain uses TRBV5-1 with TRBJ2-2; 9 bases map to TRBD2. CDR1 SGHRS and CDR2 YFSETQ come from the germline V gene. J was trimmed by 0 bases and V by 3 bases; bases with no gene match: 12. This CDR3 has 19 amino acids.

This clone was found a few times. The V call is TRBV15, the J call TRBJ1-1, with 7 bases lining up with TRBD1. This CDR3 comprises 15 residues. The J segment lost 1 base and the V segment lost 3 bases, leaving 5 bases of the junction unmatched. Germline CDR1 LNHNV, CDR2 YYDKDF (reference sequence). Here the CDR3 DNA reads TGTGCCACCAGCAGGGACGGACAGGAGAACACTGAAGCTTTCTTT. It codes for CATSRDGQENTEAFF.

The genes are TRBV15 and TRBJ1-5; D is perhaps TRBD1 (5 bases). The CDR3 runs to 16 residues. V shed 5 bases and J shed 7 bases, with 21 bases lying between them. CDR1 is LNHNV and CDR2 is YYDKDF in the germline V gene (reference sequence). This chain's CDR3 is CATSRRESGRRQPQHF. The CDR3 region has the DNA TGTGCCACCAGCCGCCGGGAGTCAGGGCGCCGACAGCCCCAGCATTTT.

This clone was detected a few times. V gene TRBV5-6 combines with J gene TRBJ1-1, with TRBD1 matching over 8 bases. CDR3 size: 15 residues. Germline V CDR1 and CDR2: SGHDT, YYEEEE. The V gene end was trimmed by 1 base and the J gene end by 2 bases; junction bases not matched to a gene: 4. In nucleotides, the CDR3 is TGTGCCAGCAGCTTGACAGGGGGAAATAACACTGAAGCTTTCTTT. Amino acids: CASSLTGGNNTEAFF. The full variable domain, with the rest looked up from reference TRBV5-6 and TRBJ1-1, is DAGVTQSPTHLIKTRGQQVTLRCSPKSGHDTVSWYQQALGQGPQFIFQYYEEEERQRGNFPDRFSGHQFPNYSSELNVNALLLGDSALYLCASSLTGGNNTEAFFGQGTRLTVV.

The chain employs TRBV7-8 and TRBJ2-7, with TRBD2 matching 7 bases. The CDR3 is 15 amino acids. V trimming: 0 bases; J trimming: 4 bases; junction bases outside the gene matches: 6. CDR1 is SGHVS and CDR2 is FQNEAQ in the germline V gene. The CDR3 DNA follows: TGTGCCAGCAGCTTAGCTGGGACTATCTTTTACGAGCAGTACTTC. Translation gives CASSLAGTIFYEQYF.

The chain recombines TRBV6-1 with TRBJ1-2; weak D call: TRBD1 (6 bases). Germline-derived CDR1 and CDR2 are MNHNS and SASEGT. Trimming left V 6 bases short and J 8 bases short, with 19 bases between. This CDR3 region has 14 residues. The CDR3 region is CASSRGSEGGGYTF. The DNA of the CDR3 is TGTGCCAGCAGCAGAGGGTCGGAAGGGGGAGGCTACACCTTC.